The clone carrying this TCR beta chain was counted only a few times. Collection occurred without any documented infections or immune events in donors. This sample was included in a study of identifying expanded T cells in peripheral blood. Clones were read by immunoSEQ multiplex PCR, and TCRdb kept only the in-frame ones, dropping some. The data contain over 90,000 clones, about 91% of them singletons. CDR3 length: 12 residues. V was cut by 5 bases and J by 6 bases, with 11 bases left in between. Germline V CDR1 and CDR2: MNHEY, SMNVEV (reference sequence). V usage is TRBV27 and J usage is TRBJ2-7; D is ambiguous. The sequence came from a person aged 18 to 75 in good health. Sequenced input: blood. In DNA, the CDR3 is TGTGCCAGCAGTCCGGCTGGGTTCGAGCAGTACTTC. It yields the protein CASSPAGFEQYF.